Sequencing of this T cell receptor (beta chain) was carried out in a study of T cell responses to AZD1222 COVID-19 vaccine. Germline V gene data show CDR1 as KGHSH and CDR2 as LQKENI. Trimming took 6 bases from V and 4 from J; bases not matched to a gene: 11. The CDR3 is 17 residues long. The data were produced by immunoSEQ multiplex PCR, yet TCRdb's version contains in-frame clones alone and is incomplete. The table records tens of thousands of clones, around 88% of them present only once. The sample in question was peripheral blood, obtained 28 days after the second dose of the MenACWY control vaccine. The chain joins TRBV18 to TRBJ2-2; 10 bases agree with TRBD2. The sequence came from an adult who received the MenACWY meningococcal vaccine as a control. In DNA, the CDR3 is TGTGCCAGCTCCCACCCTGGGTCTAGCGGGAGCACCGGGGAGCTGTTTTTT. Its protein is CASSHPGSSGSTGELFF.